This TCR beta chain was sequenced for a study of cytomegalovirus exposure and HLA in healthy donors. About the research overall: An earlier analysis found some 120 million unique TCR beta sequences from 150 million to 200 million T cells. The study's findings and limits: The classifier, whose performance was assessed in both the original and validation cohorts, reportedly diagnosed cytomegalovirus status with high specificity and sensitivity.

There are a few counts of this clone. Its antigen remains unidentified. PCR was performed using 60 Vbeta and 13 Jbeta primers. The method was immunoSEQ multiplex PCR; TCRdb's version includes in-frame clones alone and lacks a portion of them. The table includes roughly 98,000 clones, roughly 80% detected once. The germline V gene encodes CDR1 SQVTM and CDR2 ANQGSEA. The CDR3 is 14 amino acids. With 6 bases removed from V and 1 base from J, the gap between germline ends came to 15 bases. The chain joins TRBV29-1 to TRBJ2-5; possibly TRBD1 for D (6 bases). The sequencing sample was made of PBMCs. The TCR was taken from a man aged 40-49 years in good health and CMV-seronegative. CDR3 protein: CSVRMTGPQETQYF. CDR3 in DNA: TGCAGCGTACGAATGACAGGACCCCAAGAGACCCAGTACTTC. Looking up the rest from reference TRBV29-1 and TRBJ2-5 gives the full variable domain: SAVISQKPSRDICQRGTSLTIQCQVDSQVTMMFWYRQQPGQSLTLIATANQGSEATYESGFVIDKFPISRPNLTFSTLTVSNMSPEDSSIYLCSVRMTGPQETQYFGPGTRLLVL.